Listed below are T cell receptor beta chains from one sample, sequenced in a study of blood T cell repertoires in COVID-19. Clones were read by immunoSEQ multiplex PCR, and TCRdb kept only the in-frame ones, dropping some. The sample lists about 50,000 clones, under 90% occurring once. Sequencing was performed on peripheral blood. These receptors all come from an elderly man with active or convalescent COVID-19. Each CDR3 is given with its conserved first and last residue. The order of the fields is CDR3 protein, J gene, V gene.

CASSLRRGLAKNIQYF TRBJ2-4 TRBV2
CASSPDHRGLQPQHF TRBJ1-5 TRBV4-3
CASSVRGETPEQYF TRBJ2-7 TRBV19
CASSSKSGTGQEKLFF TRBJ1-4 TRBV5-1
CASSQMTSASYEQYF TRBJ2-7 TRBV27
CASGREGSTDTQYF TRBJ2-3 TRBV3-1/TRBV3-2
CASSLRELGGETQYF TRBJ2-5 TRBV7-9
CASSQDRGRTGELFF TRBJ2-2 TRBV6-5
CASSPPRLAGEGTDTQYF TRBJ2-3 TRBV18
CASSQVGRGVGYNEQFF TRBJ2-1 TRBV14
CASSTTARGPHGYTF TRBJ1-2 TRBV19
CATSLRTGAEKLFF TRBJ1-4 TRBV19
CACDLPGTEAFF TRBJ1-1 TRBV30
CASSHTYSGNTIYF TRBJ1-3 TRBV14
CAIGQASTDTQYF TRBJ2-3 TRBV10-3
CAWRTGVNSPLHF TRBJ1-6 TRBV30
CASSIQSYEQYF TRBJ2-7 TRBV11-1
CATTDRAALKLFF TRBJ1-4 TRBV28
CASSLDMLRLRGGELFF TRBJ2-2 TRBV7-2
CASRISGLSSYNEQFF TRBJ2-1 TRBV5-1
CASSSTSTGGSIQYF TRBJ2-4 TRBV28
CASSLGQEGTGELFF TRBJ2-2 TRBV5-1
CASSPPRGRNTEAFF TRBJ1-1 TRBV27
CASSHEEVNTEAFF TRBJ1-1 TRBV16
CASHKQTEAFF TRBJ1-1 TRBV30
CASSLETMTDTQYF TRBJ2-3 TRBV5-5
CASSLVRNTPSTDTQYF TRBJ2-3 TRBV5-8
CASLRDSTDTQYF TRBJ2-3 TRBV2
CASSVRASGYFYEQYF TRBJ2-7 TRBV9
CASSLRGRAREGYGYTF TRBJ1-2 TRBV28
CASSSPGTGSYNEQFF TRBJ2-1 TRBV11-2
CASKIDRGQSNQPQHF TRBJ1-5 TRBV2
CATKPQGEDGYTF TRBJ1-2 TRBV12-3/TRBV12-4
CASSRSGLYNEQFF TRBJ2-1 TRBV11-2
CASSRPQTGGNQPQHF TRBJ1-5 TRBV19
CASSLEGGNQPQHF TRBJ1-5 TRBV5-1